Below are 8 T cell receptor beta chains sequenced from a single sample in a study of T cells in tuberculosis. TCRdb's table, derived via immunoSEQ multiplex PCR, lists solely in-frame clones and lacks some. The sample lists fewer than 30,000 clones, 90% to 95% occurring once. The source material was PBMCs. The receptors come from a donor aged 10-30 years with latent tuberculosis or without tuberculosis infection.

A single count supports this clone. This sequence joins TRBV11-1 and TRBJ2-7; 7 nucleotides align to TRBD1. CDR3 length equals 17 residues. Unmatched junction bases numbered 11, after V lost 0 bases and J lost 3 bases. CDR1 is SGHAT, CDR2 FQDESV, per germline (reference sequence). CDR3 sequence reads: CASSLAPFEGTDYEQYF. CDR3 nucleotides: TGTGCCAGCAGCTTAGCCCCTTTTGAAGGGACAGACTACGAGCAGTACTTC.

The rearrangement joins TRBV21-1 to TRBJ2-3; the table's D call TRBD1 went unverified against the DNA. TRBV21-1 is a pseudogene locus. The CDR3 totals 15 residues. The CDR3, as DNA: TGTGCCAGCATACCGGACAGGGGTTCATCAGATACGCAGTATTTT. Translating it yields CASIPDRGSSDTQYF.

This chain links TRBV7-9 with TRBJ1-1; the D gene is possibly TRBD1 (5 bases). This CDR3 has 12 residues. V lost 2 bases and J 6 bases, leaving 7 bases between the germline ends. Germline loops: CDR1 SEHNR, CDR2 FQNEAQ (reference sequence). CDR3 nucleotide sequence: TGTGCCAGCAGCTTAAAGGGGTCTGAAGCTTTCTTT. This gives the protein CASSLKGSEAFF.

This clone was seen a single time. The gene calls are TRBV28 and TRBJ2-7; 8 bases fit TRBD1. This CDR3 has 13 amino acids. Per germline, CDR1 MDHEN and CDR2 SYDVKM. After removal of 6 bases from V and 1 base from J, the junction contained 2 bases not matched to a gene. CDR3 amino acids: CASRDRVSYEQYF. CDR3 sequence (DNA): TGTGCCAGCAGGGACAGGGTTTCCTACGAGCAGTACTTC. Using reference TRBV28 and TRBJ2-7 for the parts outside the CDR3, the full variable domain is DVKVTQSSRYLVKRTGEKVFLECVQDMDHENMFWYRQDPGLGLRLIYFSYDVKMKEKGDIPEGYSVSREKKERFSLILESASTNQTSMYLCASRDRVSYEQYFGPGTRLTVT.

CDR3 DNA sequence: TGTGCCAGCAACCGGGGACAGGGAAGCAATCAGCCCCAGCATTTT. Its protein product is CASNRGQGSNQPQHF. The chain combines TRBV2 with TRBJ1-5; 9 bases match TRBD1. Trimming took 7 bases from V and 1 from J; bases not matched to a gene: 5. The CDR3 covers 15 residues. In germline, CDR1 is SNHLY, CDR2 FYNNEI.

This clone was seen only a few times. The chain recombines TRBV28 with TRBJ2-7; D might be TRBD1 (5 bases). Germline V lookup: CDR1 MDHEN, CDR2 SYDVKM. The CDR3 consists of 13 residues. V was shortened by 7 bases and J by 3 bases, with 13 bases between the two germline ends. For the CDR3, the DNA is TGTGCCAGCAATCCTGCAGGGAACTACGAGCAGTACTTC. As protein: CASNPAGNYEQYF. The complete variable domain, with remaining parts taken from reference TRBV28 and TRBJ2-7, reads DVKVTQSSRYLVKRTGEKVFLECVQDMDHENMFWYRQDPGLGLRLIYFSYDVKMKEKGDIPEGYSVSREKKERFSLILESASTNQTSMYLCASNPAGNYEQYFGPGTRLTVT.

The chain uses TRBV5-4 and TRBJ2-7; 8 positions agree with TRBD2. The junction had 5 bases not matched to a gene; V was cut back by 1 base and J by 2 bases. Looked up from germline, CDR1 is SGHNT and CDR2 is YYREEE (reference sequence). The CDR3 has 15 amino acids. Here the CDR3 DNA reads TGTGCCAGCAGCTTGAGGGCGGGAGGTACCTACGAGCAGTACTTC. It codes for CASSLRAGGTYEQYF. The full variable domain, in which reference TRBV5-4 and TRBJ2-7 provide the parts outside the CDR3, is ETGVTQSPTHLIKTRGQQVTLRCSSQSGHNTVSWYQQALGQGPQFIFQYYREEENGRGNFPPRFSGLQFPNYSSELNVNALELDDSALYLCASSLRAGGTYEQYFGPGTRLTVT.

The chain recombines TRBV30 with TRBJ2-5; 7 nucleotides match TRBD2. Germline lookup yields CDR1 GTSNPN and CDR2 SVGIG (reference sequence). There are 13 residues in the CDR3. The ends lost 1 base at V and 5 bases at J; junction bases unmatched: 4. The CDR3 DNA reads as TGTGCCTGGAGTGGGGGGGGACGGGAGACCCAGTACTTC. Its translation is CAWSGGGRETQYF. Combining the CDR3 with reference TRBV30 and TRBJ2-5 gives the whole variable domain SQTIHQWPATLVQPVGSPLSLECTVEGTSNPNLYWYRQAAGRGLQLLFYSVGIGQISSEVPQNLSASRPQDRQFILSSKKLLLSDSGFYLCAWSGGGRETQYFGPGTRLLVL.